The clone carrying this T cell receptor beta chain was observed at least ten times. Antigen: not known. Via MiXCR, TCRdb re-called the 5' RACE reads, giving one row per CDR3 protein. Seen here are roughly 250,000 distinct CDR3 sequences, roughly 15% observed once, and the top ten hold around 3.4%. The data originate from a study of T-cell memory formation after mild COVID-19. Study context: Clusters were largely donor specific. Findings of the study overall: Clones that contracted from day 15 to 85 had balanced CD4/CD8; later expanders were CD4+ biased. Contracting clones localized mainly to CM and EM when CD4+ and mainly to EMRA when CD8+.

The clonotype comes from a young man who had mild COVID-19 (a few samples of this study predate the infection). Cell type and time point are not known. The sequencing sample was made of PBMCs or a T cell subset sorted from them (not recorded which).

For the CDR3, the DNA is TGTGCCAGCAGCCTCGACCCCTCCCGGGAGCTGTTTTTT. Its translation: CASSLDPSRELFF. The chain couples TRBV7-9 to TRBJ2-2; D is unclear. Trimming removed 5 bases from V and 9 bases from J, with 13 bases in between. Germline V CDR1 and CDR2: SEHNR, FQNEAQ (reference sequence). The length of the CDR3 is 13 residues.